Following are 14 T cell receptor delta chains from one sample sequenced in a study of gamma-delta chains in newborns, infants, children. TCRdb re-identified clones in the reads via CATT. The sample holds roughly 6,000 delta-chain clones, more than 1.5% seen once. The sequenced sample was blood. The receptors here all came from a child who was a newborn, infant or young child, either healthy, febrile or measles-vaccinated (not recorded which).

Worth noting for this clone: One base away lies a much larger clone, so this may be a sequencing read error. The rearrangement uses TRDV2 and TRDJ3; 13 bases line up with TRDD3. The CDR3 runs 23 residues. Per germline, CDR1 GEAIGNYY and CDR2 EKD. CDR3 nucleotides: TGTGCCTGTGACACCGTATCTCATCCGGACTGGGGGATACGGGCCTGGGACACCCGACAGGTGTTTTTC. Translated: CACDTVSHPDWGIRAWDTRQVFF.

This clone was found a few times. The chain has TRDV2 and TRDJ1, with D unresolved. The CDR3 consists of 18 residues. V gave up 1 base and J gave up 2 bases, with 22 bases separating them. The germline gives CDR1 GEAIGNYY, CDR2 EKD. For the CDR3, the DNA is TGTGCCTGTGACACAGCCGACACCCGGGACCCGGGGACCGATAAACTCATCTTT. This translates into CACDTADTRDPGTDKLIF.

This clone is classed as medium-sized. This same CDR3 is encoded by further DNA sequences in the sample. The chain recombines TRDV2 with TRDJ3; TRDD3 matches at 7 bases. CDR1 is GEAIGNYY and CDR2 is EKD in the germline V gene. With V trimmed by 0 bases and J by 0 bases, 7 bases remained unmatched. The CDR3 contains 19 residues. This CDR3 reads CACDTVAGGHSWDTRQMFF. DNA for the CDR3: TGTGCCTGTGACACCGTGGCTGGGGGCCACTCCTGGGACACCCGACAGATGTTTTTC.

This clone was seen only a few times. This may be a read error, as it is one base from a much larger clone. This chain uses TRDV2 with TRDJ1; TRDD3 aligns across 11 bases. The CDR3 covers 16 residues. From germline, CDR1 is GEAIGNYY and CDR2 EKD. V lost 1 base to trimming and J lost 2 bases; unmatched junction nucleotides: 5. CDR3 nucleotides: TGTGCCTGTGACACTGCCTGGGGGATACTAACCGATAAACTCATCTTT. This sequence encodes CACDTAWGILTDKLIF.

Comments on this clone: A read error likely explains why the TCRdb protein, taken from a much larger clone, differs from this DNA's translation at residue 3; the protein shown is translated from the DNA. The CDR3 nucleotides are TGTGCCCGTGACACCGGAGGGATACGGAGCTCCTGGGACACCCGACAGATGTTTTTC. Residues: CARDTGGIRSSWDTRQMFF. The V call is TRDV2, the J call TRDJ3; 8 bases agree with TRDD3. Germline values: CDR1 GEAIGNYY, CDR2 EKD. The CDR3 spans 19 residues.

Relative to its sample, this clone is medium-sized. The sample contains more than one DNA sequence encoding this CDR3. The rearrangement joins TRDV2 to TRDJ3; 7 positions agree with TRDD3. With V trimmed by 3 bases and J by 0 bases, 7 bases remained unmatched. This CDR3 has 18 residues. Per germline, CDR1 GEAIGNYY and CDR2 EKD. CDR3 sequence: CACDVLGISSWDTRQMFF. In DNA form, the CDR3 reads TGTGCCTGTGACGTACTGGGGATAAGCTCCTGGGACACCCGACAGATGTTTTTC.

This clone has a handful of counts. A much larger clonotype is one base distant, so this may be a read error. This sequence joins TRDV2 and TRDJ3; 9 bases agree with TRDD3. The CDR3 is made up of 21 amino acids. From germline, CDR1 is GEAIGNYY and CDR2 EKD. The CDR3 loop is CARDTLLGDPPSSWDTRQMFF. The CDR3 DNA follows: TGTGCCCGTGACACGCTACTGGGGGACCCGCCCAGCTCCTGGGACACCCGACAGATGTTTTTC.

Worth noting for this clone: The mismatch at residue 11 between this DNA's translation and the TCRdb protein of a much larger clone likely reflects a read error; the protein shown is translated from the DNA. The chain recombines TRDV2 with TRDJ3; 7 positions match TRDD3. Germline-derived CDR1 and CDR2 are GEAIGNYY and EKD. The CDR3 runs to 18 residues. The CDR3 loop is CACDTVGGSSRDTRQMFF. CDR3 DNA sequence: TGTGCCTGTGACACCGTTGGGGGAAGCTCCCGGGACACCCGACAGATGTTTTTC.

Comment on this clone: A far larger clone is just one base off, so this is likely a read error. Other DNA sequences of this sample code for an identical CDR3. The rearrangement uses TRDV2 and TRDJ3; 10 nucleotides match TRDD3. The CDR3 has 18 amino acids. V shed 0 bases, J shed 4 bases, and the junction held 5 bases outside the gene matches. Germline lookup yields CDR1 GEAIGNYY and CDR2 EKD. The CDR3 loop is CACDTVGDTSWDTRQMFF. CDR3 in DNA: TGTGCCTGTGACACCGTGGGGGATACCTCTTGGGACACCCGACAGATGTTTTTC.

This clone is medium-sized. A much larger clone differs from this one at a single base, so this may be a read error. The chain carries TRDV2 and TRDJ2; 8 bases are a match to TRDD3. The CDR3 is 15 residues long. Germline CDR1 and CDR2: GEAIGNYY and EKD. J was trimmed by 0 bases and V by 2 bases; bases with no gene match: 1. The CDR3 is CACDILGALTAQLFF. In DNA form, the CDR3 reads TGTGCCTGTGACATACTGGGGGCTTTGACAGCACAACTCTTCTTT.

This clone occurred a few times. A read error may explain this, as a much larger clone is one base away. Other nucleotide sequences in the sample specify the same CDR3. The chain joins TRDV1 to TRDJ1; TRDD3 matches at 8 bases. The CDR3 sequence is 20 residues long. The V and J ends lost 8 bases and 0 bases, in that order; junction bases with no gene match: 23. Germline assignment: CDR1 TSWWSYY and CDR2 QGS. This CDR3 is CALRGLPFPTGGWYTDKLIF. CDR3 bases: TGTGCTCTTCGCGGCCTTCCCTTCCCTACTGGGGGGTGGTACACCGATAAACTCATCTTT.

A word on this clone: TCRdb shows a much larger clone's protein in place of this DNA's translation, and the two differ at residue 13, likely through a read error; the protein shown is translated from the DNA. The chain employs TRDV2 and TRDJ3; 12 nucleotides match TRDD3. The V gene's germline CDR1 is GEAIGNYY and CDR2 EKD. The CDR3 spans 19 residues. The CDR3: CACDVLGDTSSWGTRQMFF. The CDR3 DNA sequence: TGTGCCTGTGACGTACTGGGGGATACCAGCTCCTGGGGCACCCGACAGATGTTTTTC.

As concerns this clone: The translation of this DNA and the TCRdb protein of a much larger clone differ at residue 12, probably owing to a read error; the protein shown here is translated from the DNA. The rearrangement links TRDV2 to TRDJ3, with 8 bases lining up with TRDD3. The CDR3 loop spans 18 amino acids. Germline CDR1 is GEAIGNYY and CDR2 is EKD. The CDR3 region is CACDTVLGGSWGTRQMFF. The CDR3 bases are TGTGCCTGTGACACCGTACTGGGGGGCTCCTGGGGCACCCGACAGATGTTTTTC.

As regards this clone: This could be a read error, since a much larger clone is one nucleotide away. It is unclear where the CDR3 begins or ends on the DNA, so no DNA is shown, and the CDR3 is as TCRdb lists it. The genes are TRDV2 and TRDJ2; TRDD3, the table's D call, was not compared with the DNA. The CDR3 is 16 amino acids in total, end residues counted. CDR1 is GEAIGNYY and CDR2 is EKD in the germline V gene. CDR3 residues: CACSRGIGALTAQLFF.